This TCR beta chain was identified in a study of T cell responses to AZD1222 COVID-19 vaccine. The sample holds a few counts of this clone. Sequenced by immunoSEQ multiplex PCR; TCRdb stores in-frame clones only, minus some. The sample carries approximately 30,000 clones, under 90% recorded once. CDR1 and CDR2 from the germline V gene are SGHTA and FQGTGA. The V gene lost 2 bases and the J gene lost 4 bases, with 15 bases spanning the gap. The CDR3 sequence is 15 residues long. Sample: peripheral blood, taken 28 days after the second AZD1222 dose. The chain combines TRBV7-3 with TRBJ2-7; D might be TRBD2 (7 bases). This sequence was found in an adult who received the AZD1222 COVID-19 vaccine. DNA of the CDR3: TGTGCCAGCAGCTTAGCTCAGGGGAGGGGGTACGAGCAGTACTTC. Translating gives CASSLAQGRGYEQYF.